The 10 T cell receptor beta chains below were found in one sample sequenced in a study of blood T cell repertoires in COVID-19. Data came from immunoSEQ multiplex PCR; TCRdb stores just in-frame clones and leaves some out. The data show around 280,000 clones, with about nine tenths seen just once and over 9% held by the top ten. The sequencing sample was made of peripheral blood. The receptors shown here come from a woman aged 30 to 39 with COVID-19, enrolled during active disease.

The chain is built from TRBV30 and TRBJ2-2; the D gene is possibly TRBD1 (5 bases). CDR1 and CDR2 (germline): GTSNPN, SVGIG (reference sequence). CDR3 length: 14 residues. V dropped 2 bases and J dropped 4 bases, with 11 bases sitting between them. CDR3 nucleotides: TGTGCCTGGAGTACTGGACAACTCACCGGGGAGCTGTTTTTT. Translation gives CAWSTGQLTGELFF. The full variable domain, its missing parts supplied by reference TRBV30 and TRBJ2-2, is SQTIHQWPATLVQPVGSPLSLECTVEGTSNPNLYWYRQAAGRGLQLLFYSVGIGQISSEVPQNLSASRPQDRQFILSSKKLLLSDSGFYLCAWSTGQLTGELFFGEGSRLTVL.

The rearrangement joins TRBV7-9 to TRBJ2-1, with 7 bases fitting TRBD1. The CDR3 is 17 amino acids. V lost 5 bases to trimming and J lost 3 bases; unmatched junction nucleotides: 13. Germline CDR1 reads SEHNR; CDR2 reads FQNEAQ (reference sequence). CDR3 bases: TGTGCCAGCAGCCCCGGGACAGCCATCGGGATCTACAATGAGCAGTTCTTC. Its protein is CASSPGTAIGIYNEQFF.

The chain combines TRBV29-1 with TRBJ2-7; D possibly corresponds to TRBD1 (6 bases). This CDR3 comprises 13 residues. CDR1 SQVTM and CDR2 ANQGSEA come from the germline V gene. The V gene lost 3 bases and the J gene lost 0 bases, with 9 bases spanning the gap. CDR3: CSVDTGSSYEQYF. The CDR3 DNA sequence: TGCAGCGTTGACACAGGGAGCTCCTACGAGCAGTACTTC.

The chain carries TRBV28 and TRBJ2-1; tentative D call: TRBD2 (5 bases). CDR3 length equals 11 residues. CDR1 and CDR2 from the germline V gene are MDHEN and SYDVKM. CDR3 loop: CQAGQDNEQFF. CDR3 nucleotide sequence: TGTCAGGCGGGTCAAGACAATGAGCAGTTCTTC.

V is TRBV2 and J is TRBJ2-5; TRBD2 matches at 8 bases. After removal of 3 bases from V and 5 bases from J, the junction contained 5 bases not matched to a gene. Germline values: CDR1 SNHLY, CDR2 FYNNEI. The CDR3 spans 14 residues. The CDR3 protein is CASSDRAGGETQYF. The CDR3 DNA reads TGTGCCAGCAGTGATCGGGCGGGGGGTGAGACCCAGTACTTC.

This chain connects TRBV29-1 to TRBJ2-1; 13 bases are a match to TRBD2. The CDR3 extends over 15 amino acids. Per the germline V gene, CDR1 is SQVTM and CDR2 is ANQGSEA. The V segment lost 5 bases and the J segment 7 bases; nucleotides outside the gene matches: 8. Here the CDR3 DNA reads TGCAGCGTTTTGGACGGGACTAGCGGGAATAATGAGCAGTTCTTC. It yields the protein CSVLDGTSGNNEQFF.

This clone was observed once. The CDR3 here is CASSVRTGHSPLHF. CDR3 DNA sequence: TGTGCCAGCAGTGTTCGGACAGGGCATTCACCCCTCCACTTT. This chain links TRBV2 with TRBJ1-6, with 8 bases aligning to TRBD1. Germline V CDR1 and CDR2: SNHLY, FYNNEI. With 4 bases clipped from V and 8 bases from J, the junction kept 4 bases outside the gene matches. The CDR3 covers 14 residues.

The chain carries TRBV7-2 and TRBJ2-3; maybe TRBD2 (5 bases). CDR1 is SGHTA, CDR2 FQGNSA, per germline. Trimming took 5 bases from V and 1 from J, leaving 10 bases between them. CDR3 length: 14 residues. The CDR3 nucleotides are TGTGCCAGCAGCCCCCCGAGGGGCACAGATACGCAGTATTTT. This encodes CASSPPRGTDTQYF.

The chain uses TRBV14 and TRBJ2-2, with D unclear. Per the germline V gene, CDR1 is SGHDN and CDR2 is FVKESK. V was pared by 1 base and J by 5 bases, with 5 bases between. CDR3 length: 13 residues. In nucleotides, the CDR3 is TGTGCCAGCAGCCAAGTAATGACCGGGGAGCTGTTTTTT. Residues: CASSQVMTGELFF. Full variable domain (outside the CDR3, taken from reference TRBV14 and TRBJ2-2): EAGVTQFPSHSVIEKGQTVTLRCDPISGHDNLYWYRRVMGKEIKFLLHFVKESKQDESGMPNNRFLAERTGGTYSTLKVQPAELEDSGVYFCASSQVMTGELFFGEGSRLTVL.

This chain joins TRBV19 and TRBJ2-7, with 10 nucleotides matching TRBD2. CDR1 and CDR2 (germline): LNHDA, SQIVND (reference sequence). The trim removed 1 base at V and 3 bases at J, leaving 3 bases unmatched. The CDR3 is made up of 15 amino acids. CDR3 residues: CASSIGGTSVYEQYF. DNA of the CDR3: TGTGCCAGTAGTATAGGAGGGACTAGCGTCTACGAGCAGTACTTC.